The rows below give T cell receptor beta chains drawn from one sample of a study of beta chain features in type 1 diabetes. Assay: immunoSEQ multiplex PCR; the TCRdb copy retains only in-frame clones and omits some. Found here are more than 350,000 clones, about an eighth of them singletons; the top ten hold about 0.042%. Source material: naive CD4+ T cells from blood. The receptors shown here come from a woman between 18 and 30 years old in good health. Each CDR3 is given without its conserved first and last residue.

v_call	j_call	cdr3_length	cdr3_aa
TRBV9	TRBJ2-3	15	ASSVIGGGAGTDTQY
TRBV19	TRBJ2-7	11	ASSVRNSYEQY
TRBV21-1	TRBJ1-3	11	ASTPGSGNTIY
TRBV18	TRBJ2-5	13	ASSPSDRVEETQY
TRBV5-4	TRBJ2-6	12	ASSPGSGANVLT
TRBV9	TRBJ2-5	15	ASSVRPLTSAQETQY
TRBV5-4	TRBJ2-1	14	ASSWMTGHINNEQF
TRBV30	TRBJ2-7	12	AWRGATGYYEQY
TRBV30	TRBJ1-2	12	AWSRTGTNYGYT
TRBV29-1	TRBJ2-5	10	SVETSQETQY
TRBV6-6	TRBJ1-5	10	ASRQSNQPQH
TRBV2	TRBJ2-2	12	ASRPRTATGELF
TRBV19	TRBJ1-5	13	ASSPPRQGHQPQH